These T cell receptor beta chains were read from a single sample in a study of cytomegalovirus exposure and HLA in healthy donors. TCRdb's table, derived via immunoSEQ multiplex PCR, lists solely in-frame clones and lacks some. With around 70,000 clones in the sample, the ten largest clones hold roughly 3.8%. Sequencing was done on a sample of PBMCs. The receptors originated from a female donor in good health and CMV-seropositive. Both conserved end residues are part of each CDR3. A D gene is named only where the DNA matches it firmly.

TRBJ2-7,TRBD2,TRBV28,TGTGCCAGCACCCCGGGGGGTAGCGGGAGCAAGCAGTACTTC,CASTPGGSGSKQYF
TRBJ1-2,.,TRBV12-5,TGTGCTAGTGGTAGGGAGGCAGGGCCCATCTATGGCTACACCTTC,CASGREAGPIYGYTF
TRBJ2-2,.,TRBV6-1,TGTGCCAGCAAAGGGGTGGGCACCGGGGAGCTGTTTTTT,CASKGVGTGELFF
TRBJ2-1,TRBD2,TRBV11-2,TGTGCCAGCAGCTCCCTACGGGGGGAGAATGAGCAGTTCTTC,CASSSLRGENEQFF
TRBJ2-7,.,TRBV28,TGTGCCAGCAGTTTATCACTGATCCCCTACGAGCAGTACTTC,CASSLSLIPYEQYF
TRBJ1-2,.,TRBV7-8,TGTGCCAGCAGCTTAGCCGGGGCGGGGGCGGGCGGCTACACCTTC,CASSLAGAGAGGYTF
TRBJ1-2,TRBD1,TRBV29-1,TGCAGCGTCAGGGGGACAGGGCCCACTAACTATGGCTACACCTTC,CSVRGTGPTNYGYTF
TRBJ2-7,TRBD1,TRBV28,TGTGCCAGCAGTTTGCAGGGGGCGCGGGAGCAGTACTTC,CASSLQGAREQYF
TRBJ2-7,TRBD1,TRBV28,TGTGCCAGCAGTTTTAAGAGACAGGGGGCGGAAAGGCTCTCCTACGAGCAGTACTTC,CASSFKRQGAERLSYEQYF
TRBJ1-2,.,TRBV7-9,TGTGCCAGCAGCTTAGCCACAGGGTTGGGTGGCTACACCTTC,CASSLATGLGGYTF
TRBJ2-2,TRBD1,TRBV5-4,TGTGCCAGCAGCTTAACCGGGACAGGCTTAATTACCGGGGAGCTGTTTTTT,CASSLTGTGLITGELFF
TRBJ2-5,TRBD1,TRBV6-5,TGTGCCAGCCATGGGACAGACGAAGAGACCCAGTACTTC,CASHGTDEETQYF
TRBJ2-1,TRBD2,TRBV11-3,TGTGCCAGCACGGGGACTAGCGGGGGGGCCCCCTACAATGAGCAGTTCTTC,CASTGTSGGAPYNEQFF
TRBJ2-7,TRBD2,TRBV27,TGTGCCAGCAGTAGAATAGCGGGAGGGCCGGCCGAGCAGTACTTC,CASSRIAGGPAEQYF
TRBJ1-5,.,TRBV27,TGTGCCAGCAGTGGTACTTCGGCCGGAAGGGGGCAGCCCCAGCATTTT,CASSGTSAGRGQPQHF
TRBJ2-3,.,TRBV4-1,TGCGCCAGCAGCCAAGATAATCAGGGGGGCGCCCTAGATACGCAGTATTTT,CASSQDNQGGALDTQYF
TRBJ2-3,TRBD2,TRBV7-2,TGTGCCAGCAGCTTAGGGCCAGCGGGGTTAAGCACAGATACGCAGTATTTT,CASSLGPAGLSTDTQYF
TRBJ2-1,TRBD2,TRBV27,TGTGCCAGCACCCTAAGACTGATAGCGGGGGCCCACAATGAGCAGTTCTTC,CASTLRLIAGAHNEQFF
TRBJ2-2,.,TRBV7-9,TGTGCCAGCCAGCTTGCTTTAGACACCAGGGAGCTGTTTTTT,CASQLALDTRELFF
TRBJ2-1,.,TRBV29-1,TGCAGCGTTGAAGAGAACTTGTCGTCCTACAATGAGCAGTTCTTC,CSVEENLSSYNEQFF
TRBJ1-2,.,TRBV27,TGTGCCAGCAGTTTAGGGGCAGGACGCTATGGCTACACCTTC,CASSLGAGRYGYTF
TRBJ1-1,TRBD1,TRBV5-1,TGCGCCAGCAGCTCCTTACCGGGACAGGTGAACACTGAAGCTTTCTTT,CASSSLPGQVNTEAFF
TRBJ1-5,.,TRBV4-1,TGCGCCAGCAGCCCAGACCCGGTGGTCTGGCAGCCCCAGCATTTT,CASSPDPVVWQPQHF
TRBJ1-2,TRBD1,TRBV11-2,TGTGCCAGCAGCCAGACAGGGGGCTATGGCTACACCTTC,CASSQTGGYGYTF
TRBJ1-2,.,TRBV6-5,TGTGCCAGCAGTCTCGCCGGGACTGGCGTGAGAGGCTACACCTTC,CASSLAGTGVRGYTF
TRBJ2-7,.,TRBV4-1,TGCGCCAGCAGCCTCCCGGCGGGTCGGAGTCGAGAGCAGTACTTC,CASSLPAGRSREQYF
TRBJ2-5,.,TRBV6-5,TGTGCCAGCAGGCGGGGTGGGGAAGAGACCCAGTACTTC,CASRRGGEETQYF
TRBJ1-5,.,TRBV19,TGTGCCAGTAGCGGCAGGCGCCGCAATCAGCCCCAGCATTTT,CASSGRRRNQPQHF
TRBJ2-1,.,TRBV6-6,TGTGCCAGCAGTTACTCGAACTACCTCTCCTACAATGAGCAGTTCTTC,CASSYSNYLSYNEQFF
TRBJ2-7,.,TRBV6-1,TGTGCCAGCAGTTCGTCAGGGGGAGGAGAGCAGTACTTC,CASSSSGGGEQYF
TRBJ2-7,TRBD2,TRBV28,TGTGCCAGCAGCTCGCAACTAGCGGGGCTAACCATCTACGAGCAGTACTTC,CASSSQLAGLTIYEQYF
TRBJ2-1,TRBD2,TRBV28,TGTGCCAGCAGTTTAGGGACGGGGGGGTACAATGAGCAGTTCTTC,CASSLGTGGYNEQFF
TRBJ2-1,TRBD2,TRBV28,TGTGCCAGCAGTGCCTATTCTAGCGGGAGATCGCAATACAATGAGCAGTTCTTC,CASSAYSSGRSQYNEQFF
TRBJ2-3,TRBD1,TRBV5-1,TGCGCCAGCAGCTTGGGGGACAGGGGGCAGACAGATACGCAGTATTTT,CASSLGDRGQTDTQYF
TRBJ2-1,TRBD1,TRBV29-1,TGCAGCGCTAGGACAGGGATTCGAGAGAATGAGCAGTTCTTC,CSARTGIRENEQFF
TRBJ2-7,.,TRBV6-5,TGTGCCAGCCGTCGACAGGAAGGCTCCTACGAGCAGTACTTC,CASRRQEGSYEQYF
TRBJ1-6,.,TRBV11-2,TGTGCCAGCAGCTCCGGGAGGGCTAGGAATTCACCCCTCCACTTT,CASSSGRARNSPLHF
TRBJ2-1,TRBD2,TRBV6-5,TGTGCCAGCAGTTCCTCCCGACTAGCGGGGGCCAATGAGCAGTTCTTC,CASSSSRLAGANEQFF
TRBJ1-4,TRBD1,TRBV18,TGTGCCAGCACCCGACAGGGCACTAATGAAAAACTGTTTTTT,CASTRQGTNEKLFF
TRBJ1-2,TRBD1,TRBV9,TGTGCCAGCAGCCTGAGGACAGGGAACAACTATGGCTACACCTTC,CASSLRTGNNYGYTF